What follows is one TCR beta chain and its context. The data stem from a study of shared T cell receptors in the human thymus. Generated by immunoSEQ multiplex PCR, the TCRdb table keeps only in-frame clones and is missing some. Counted here are about 660,000 clones, over 75% occurring once; the ten biggest clones make up roughly 0.0097%. Germline CDR1 reads SNHLY; CDR2 reads FYNNEI. The ends were cut back, 6 bases at V and 4 bases at J, with 9 bases in the middle. This CDR3 has 12 residues. This same sample was also part of a study on human thymus T cells. That work states: It was from resections taken during corrective heart surgery that the thymus tissue came.

V and J are TRBV2 and TRBJ2-5, with TRBD1 as a possible D gene (6 bases). The TCR comes from a boy younger than two with a congenital heart defect. The specimen was thymocytes. This CDR3 is CASSGTPETQYF. Here the CDR3 DNA reads TGTGCCAGCAGCGGGACACCAGAGACCCAGTACTTC.